This T cell receptor beta chain appears in the sequencing data of a study of T-cell memory formation after mild COVID-19. Study-level background: Clusters of TCRs were largely donor specific.

Findings of the study overall: Day 15 to 85 contracting clones showed balanced CD4/CD8; day 15 to 37 expanders favored CD4+. CM and EM subsets held most contracting CD4+ clones; EMRA held CD8+ ones.

The CDR3 sequence is 18 residues long. Trimming took off 1 base at V and 0 bases at J, with 20 bases between the two ends. Germline CDR1 is SGHRS and CDR2 is YFSETQ. TCRdb independently ran MiXCR on the 5' RACE reads; one entry per CDR3 protein. The data show about 430,000 distinct CDR3 sequences, around 17% seen once. There are a few counts of this clonotype. No antigen is known for it. The source material was PBMCs or a T cell subset sorted from them (not recorded which). The rearrangement links TRBV5-1 to TRBJ2-7; D tentatively reads TRBD1 or TRBD2 (5 bases each). The receptor comes from a man in his late teens or twenties who had mild COVID-19 (a few samples of this study predate the infection). Cell type and time point are not known. CDR3 nucleotide sequence: TGCGCCAGCAGCTTGCGGCCATCCGGGGCGAGGAGCTCCTACGAGCAGTACTTC. It codes for CASSLRPSGARSSYEQYF.